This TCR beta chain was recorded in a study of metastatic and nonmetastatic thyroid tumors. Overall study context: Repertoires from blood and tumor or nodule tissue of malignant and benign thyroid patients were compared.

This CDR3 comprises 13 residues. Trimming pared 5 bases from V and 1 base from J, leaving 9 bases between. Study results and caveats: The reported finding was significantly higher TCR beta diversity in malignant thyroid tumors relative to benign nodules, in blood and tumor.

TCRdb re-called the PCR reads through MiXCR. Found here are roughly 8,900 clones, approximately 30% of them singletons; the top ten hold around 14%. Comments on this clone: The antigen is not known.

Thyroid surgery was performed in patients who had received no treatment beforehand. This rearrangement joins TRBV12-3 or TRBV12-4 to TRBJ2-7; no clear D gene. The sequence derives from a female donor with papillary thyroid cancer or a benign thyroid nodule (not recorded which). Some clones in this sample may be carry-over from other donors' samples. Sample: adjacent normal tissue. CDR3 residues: CASSPFLSYEQYF. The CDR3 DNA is TGTGCCAGCAGTCCCTTCCTTTCCTACGAGCAGTACTTC.